This T cell receptor beta chain was recovered during a study of T cells expressing NK-cell markers (dated by TCRdb to 2020 to 2022). In terms of the full investigation: TCR beta-chain repertoires were profiled in sorted CD3+CD56+NKG2C+, CD3+CD56+NKG2C- and CD3+CD56-NKG2C+ T-cell subsets from several donors. Among the eight sequenced donors, only one was HCMV-seronegative, while the other seven were HCMV-seropositive. The study sequenced eight donors, all healthy volunteers chosen at random: three men and five women. The libraries were sequenced on Illumina HiSeq 2000/2500, MiSeq or NextSeq, producing 2 x 150 bp reads. The research as a whole found: Those dominant clonotypes were again the most abundant among CD3+CD56-NKG2C+ cells in several donors, at roughly 28.3-65%. In five to seven donors, the dominant CD3+CD56+NKG2C+ clonotypes were among the top 10 CD8+ clonotypes and accounted for about 1.0-7.5% of CD8+ T cells. It remained unclear whether the expanded NKG2C-expressing T cell clones were specific for HCMV antigens.

To determine HCMV serostatus, a commercial ELISA kit was used to detect HCMV-specific IgG in serum. Peripheral blood mononuclear cells were isolated from blood by Ficoll density gradient centrifugation. As for this clonotype: Its antigen is not yet known.

Reading from cysteine to phenylalanine, the CDR3 counts 13 amino acids. No DNA accompanies this entry. The germline V gene (reference sequence) specifies SGHAT as CDR1 and FQDESV as CDR2. TCRdb records Illumina HiSeq 2000 as the sequencer. 5'RACE template switching, by which a universal primer site and unique molecular identifiers were added, was used to make TCR beta cDNA libraries. cDNA synthesis was primed from the TCR beta constant segment, followed by two successive PCR amplification steps. The paper's processing steps were these. MIGEC was used to demultiplex reads and group the reads by UMI, and MiTCR was used to assemble and quantify clonotypes. Only TCR cDNA sequences supported by at least two reads were kept to exclude erroneous sequences. The tcR package was used for downstream repertoire analysis, and clonotypes were matched across fractions by CDR3 nucleotide sequence plus V segment. VDJmatch was used to annotate antigen specificity against VDJdb, with one amino acid substitution in CDR3 allowed. Following TCRdb reprocessing, every CDR3 protein sequence forms one entry, and DNA is not provided. TCRdb's processing, not the authors' own work, is the source of the V and J calls. The sample table on file contains some 340,000 distinct CDR3 sequences. The ten largest clones take up roughly 5.2% of the sample.

What was sequenced was blood T cells: a sorted CD56 or NKG2C T cell subset, CD4+ or CD8+ T cells, or bulk PBMC T cells (not recorded which). The receptor was isolated from a man aged 18-70 years in good health. Recombination linked TRBV11-1 to TRBJ2-7; the TRBD1 assignment by TCRdb is unverifiable without DNA. The CDR3 sequence is CASSLEQGYEQYF. With the portions outside the CDR3 filled from the reference TRBV11-1 and TRBJ2-7 genes, the complete variable region becomes EAEVAQSPRYKITEKSQAVAFWCDPISGHATLYWYRQILGQGPELLVQFQDESVVDDSQLPKDRFSAERLKGVDSTLKIQPAELGDSAMYLCASSLEQGYEQYFGPGTRLTVT.